Below, 20 T cell receptor beta chains from the same sample are listed, as sequenced in a study of T cells in Graves' hyperthyroidism and ophthalmopathy (dated by TCRdb to about 2019). Libraries came from multiplex PCR. These reads were obtained on an Illumina HiSeq 2000. TCR beta CDR3 regions were amplified from RNA transcripts. For the first round of RT-PCR on the TCR CDR3, the HTBI primer set was used together with the Qiagen OneStep RT-PCR kit. TCRdb reprocessed the public reads (quality trimming at Q25 with fastp, clone calling with MiXCR) and kept in-frame beta chains. Every CDR3 protein is listed once, alongside the most common genes and DNA of its rows. Counted in this sample were 340,000 or so distinct CDR3 sequences; around 20% of them appeared once. Roughly 52% of the sample rests with the top ten. Sequences were obtained from blood. Receptor source: a woman in her fifties or sixties with Graves' hyperthyroidism.

This clonotype turned up a few times. A read error may produce the germline difference seen at one junction end. The chain has TRBV20-1 and TRBJ2-5, with D perhaps TRBD1 or TRBD2 (6 bases each). Germline V gene data show CDR1 as DFQATT and CDR2 as SNEGSKA (reference sequence). CDR3 length: 13 residues. The CDR3 nucleotides are TGCAGTGCTAGATTGGGGGGCCAAGAGACCCAGCACTTC. Translated: CSARLGGQETQHF.

This clonotype occurred many times. One junction end disagrees with the germline gene, perhaps due to a read error. This chain links TRBV2 with TRBJ1-5; D gene uncertain. Germline V gene data show CDR1 as SNHLY and CDR2 as FYNNEI. CDR3 length equals 12 residues. The DNA of the CDR3 is TGTGCCAGCAGTGGGGAGGGCCAGCCCCGGCATTTT. Its protein product is CASSGEGQPRHF.

This clonotype was seen at least ten times. The chain links TRBV10-1 to TRBJ2-3; 8 nucleotides agree with TRBD2. CDR1 and CDR2 from the germline V gene are WNHNN and SYGVQD (reference sequence). CDR3 size: 14 residues. V lost 3 bases to trimming and J lost 5 bases; unmatched junction nucleotides: 4. CDR3 DNA sequence: TGCGCCAGCAGTGAAGCGGGAGTCGGAGATACGCAGTATTTT. Translating it yields CASSEAGVGDTQYF.

The V and J genes are TRBV27 and TRBJ1-5; maybe TRBD1 (5 bases). Trimming shortened V by 4 bases and J by 6 bases, and 7 bases separated the two germline ends. Germline-derived CDR1 and CDR2 are MNHEY and SMNVEV (reference sequence). The CDR3 has 12 residues. The CDR3 DNA follows: TGTGCCAGCAGTTCTGGGGGTCAGCCCCAGCATTTT. It codes for CASSSGGQPQHF.

This clonotype was observed a few times. V is TRBV7-2 and J is TRBJ2-1; D unresolved. The CDR3 has 11 residues. CDR1 is SGHTA, CDR2 FQGNSA, per germline. V was clipped by 4 bases and J by 12 bases, with 10 bases between them. The CDR3 DNA sequence: TGTGCCAGCAGCTACTTACTTCGGCAGTTCTTC. It translates to CASSYLLRQFF.

This clonotype was detected ten times or more. The chain employs TRBV2 and TRBJ1-1; D gene unclear. The CDR3 is 11 amino acids. V lost 4 bases and J 11 bases, leaving 11 bases between the germline ends. The germline V gene has CDR1 SNHLY and CDR2 FYNNEI. CDR3 residues: CASSVRPAAFF. The CDR3 coding sequence is TGTGCCAGCAGTGTGAGGCCGGCGGCTTTCTTT.

The rearrangement links TRBV7-2 to TRBJ2-1; 10 bases map to TRBD2. After removal of 5 bases from V and 7 bases from J, the junction contained 20 bases not matched to a gene. Germline CDR1 SGHTA, CDR2 FQGNSA. This CDR3 comprises 19 residues. The CDR3 DNA is TGTGCCAGCAGCGTGACGACTAGCGGGTCCTTTCCTTATGGGAATGAGCAGTTCTTC. Its translation is CASSVTTSGSFPYGNEQFF.

The chain is built from TRBV18 and TRBJ2-4; no clear D. This CDR3 has 16 amino acids. CDR1 and CDR2 (germline): KGHSH, LQKENI. V was shortened by 2 bases and J by 3 bases, with 14 bases between the two germline ends. The CDR3 region has the DNA TGTGCCAGCTCACCAAAGATAGATTCTTACAAAAACATTCAGTACTTC. Translation gives CASSPKIDSYKNIQYF. The whole variable domain, remainder taken from reference TRBV18 and TRBJ2-4, is NAGVMQNPRHLVRRRGQEARLRCSPMKGHSHVYWYRQLPEEGLKFMVYLQKENIIDESGMPKERFSAEFPKEGPSILRIQQVVRGDSAAYFCASSPKIDSYKNIQYFGAGTRLSVL.

The sample holds many counts of this clonotype. The chain links TRBV20-1 to TRBJ1-2, with D unclear. Looked up from germline, CDR1 is DFQATT and CDR2 is SNEGSKA (reference sequence). This CDR3 comprises 14 residues. The V end was cut by 0 bases, the J end by 3 bases, with 11 bases between. The CDR3 sequence: CSAREPRGYYGYTF. The CDR3 region has the DNA TGCAGTGCTAGAGAGCCACGAGGGTACTATGGCTACACCTTC.

The V call is TRBV28, the J call TRBJ2-3; TRBD1 or TRBD2 may be the D gene (5 bases each). Per the germline V gene, CDR1 is MDHEN and CDR2 is SYDVKM. The CDR3 is 15 residues long. Trimming took off 5 bases at V and 2 bases at J, with 14 bases between the two ends. The CDR3 coding sequence is TGTGCCAGCAGTCCCGGGGCAGCACACACAGATACGCAGTATTTT. Translation gives CASSPGAAHTDTQYF.

A single count supports this clonotype. V is TRBV28 and J is TRBJ2-7; tentative D call: TRBD2 (6 bases). The CDR3 length is 14 residues. Germline lookup yields CDR1 MDHEN and CDR2 SYDVKM. V lost 5 bases and J lost 7, with 18 bases in between. The chain's CDR3 is CASSQSGPGREQYF. The CDR3 DNA reads TGTGCCAGCAGTCAATCCGGACCGGGGAGGGAGCAGTACTTC.

This clonotype was seen at least ten times. This chain connects TRBV20-1 to TRBJ2-3; the D call may be TRBD1 or TRBD2 (5 bases each). Trimming left V 6 bases short and J 5 bases short, with 18 bases between. The CDR3 covers 14 residues. Germline CDR1 reads DFQATT; CDR2 reads SNEGSKA (reference sequence). The CDR3 is CSARPPAGRDTQYF. In DNA, the CDR3 is TGCAGTGCCCGCCCCCCGGCAGGGAGAGATACGCAGTATTTT.

In this sample, this clonotype turned up many times. The rearrangement links TRBV20-1 to TRBJ2-5; a weak D match, TRBD2 (5 bases). CDR3 size: 14 residues. Trimming took 2 bases from V and 4 from J, leaving 14 bases between them. Germline V CDR1 and CDR2: DFQATT, SNEGSKA (reference sequence). CDR3: CSARRRKAGETQYF. Here the CDR3 DNA reads TGCAGTGCTAGAAGGAGGAAGGCGGGAGAGACCCAGTACTTC.

The V and J genes are TRBV5-1 and TRBJ2-3; the match to TRBD2 covers 10 bases. V lost 5 bases, J lost 4 bases, and 10 bases stayed unmatched. Germline V gene data show CDR1 as SGHRS and CDR2 as YFSETQ. The CDR3 covers 16 residues. CDR3 in DNA: TGCGCCAGCAGTCGGTGGACTAGCGGTAGTTCAGATACGCAGTATTTT. Translation gives CASSRWTSGSSDTQYF.

This clonotype has a count of ten or more. V is TRBV5-6 and J is TRBJ2-1; weak D call: TRBD1 (6 bases). Trimming removed 1 base at V and 10 bases at J, with 15 bases between. CDR1 is SGHDT, CDR2 YYEEEE, per germline. The CDR3 spans 14 residues. In DNA, the CDR3 is TGTGCCAGCAGCTTGTATACAGGGAAGATAGAGCAGTTCTTC. Encoded protein: CASSLYTGKIEQFF.

The rearrangement uses TRBV25-1 and TRBJ2-7, with a possible D match to TRBD2 (5 bases). This CDR3 is 14 amino acids long. Germline V gene data show CDR1 as MGHDK and CDR2 as SYGVNS. Trimming stripped 4 bases from V and 5 bases from J, with 15 bases between. In DNA form, the CDR3 reads TGTGCCAGCAGTGCTAGGTGGGAGACCCACGAGCAGTACTTC. Residues: CASSARWETHEQYF.

This clonotype was picked up one time. The junction departs from germline at one end; a sequencing error may be responsible. DNA for the CDR3: TGTGCCAGCAGCTTAACCATTGTTCTCACAGATACGCTGTATTTT. Protein sequence: CASSLTIVLTDTLYF. The chain joins TRBV7-3 to TRBJ2-3; no reliable D call. Germline V lookup: CDR1 SGHTA, CDR2 FQGTGA. The CDR3 has 15 residues.

The sample holds one count of this clonotype. This sequence may be a read error, since a much larger clone differs from it by one base. The gene calls are TRBV20-1 and TRBJ2-1; either TRBD1 or TRBD2 may fit D (7 bases each). V was clipped by 4 bases and J by 7 bases, with 17 bases between them. The CDR3 length is 14 residues. Germline V CDR1 and CDR2: DFQATT, SNEGSKA (reference sequence). CDR3 sequence: CSAKVLQGGNEQFF. The CDR3 nucleotides are TGCAGTGCTAAAGTGCTGCAGGGGGGGAATGAGCAGTTCTTC.

The rearrangement uses TRBV19 and TRBJ1-1; D is unresolved. CDR1 and CDR2 (germline): LNHDA, SQIVND (reference sequence). V was cut by 6 bases and J by 1 base, with 12 bases left in between. This CDR3 spans 14 amino acids. In nucleotides, the CDR3 is TGTGCCAGTAGATGGCGGCCGTCGAACACTGAAGCTTTCTTT. Protein product: CASRWRPSNTEAFF. The whole variable domain, filled in from reference TRBV19 and TRBJ1-1, reads DGGITQSPKYLFRKEGQNVTLSCEQNLNHDAMYWYRQDPGQGLRLIYYSQIVNDFQKGDIAEGYSVSREKKESFPLTVTSAQKNPTAFYLCASRWRPSNTEAFFGQGTRLTVV.

This clonotype was picked up many times. The gene calls are TRBV14 and TRBJ2-1; D perhaps matches TRBD2 (6 bases). Germline lookup yields CDR1 SGHDN and CDR2 FVKESK. The CDR3 runs 14 residues. V lost 1 base and J 7 bases, leaving 11 bases between the germline ends. The CDR3 nucleotides are TGTGCCAGCAGCCAAGCGGGAGTGGGTAATGAGCAGTTCTTC. Translation: CASSQAGVGNEQFF.